This is a list of T cell receptor beta chains from one sample in a study of response to subunit inactivated influenza vaccine. TCRdb redid the calling of the RT-PCR reads with MiXCR, one entry per CDR3 protein. This sample has 530,000 or so distinct CDR3 sequences; about 11% occur once, and the top ten carry about a tenth. This material consisted of PBMCs from blood, taken on the day of vaccination. Receptors were obtained from a man aged 50 or older who received an inactivated influenza vaccine. Each CDR3 is given with its conserved first and last residue. The D gene is left open where the match is weak. Clone sizes are given selectively: once, few, many, or a class where the clone is expanded.

>few|.|TRBJ1-3|TRBV10-3
CAISGTDSGNTIYF
TGTGCCATCAGTGGGACCGACTCTGGAAACACCATATATTTT
>.|TRBD1|TRBJ1-6|TRBV12-3/TRBV12-4
CASSRTGGAYNSPLHF
TGTGCCAGCAGCCGGACAGGGGGCGCTTATAATTCACCCCTCCACTTT
>.|.|TRBJ2-1|TRBV7-8
CASSRTPSSYNEQFF
TGTGCCAGCAGCCGAACACCTAGCTCCTACAATGAGCAGTTCTTC
>.|.|TRBJ2-5|TRBV3-1
CASSSSAETQYF
TGTGCCAGCAGCTCTAGCGCAGAGACCCAGTACTTC
>few|TRBD1|TRBJ2-5|TRBV29-1
CSVRRDRAMETQYF
TGCAGCGTCCGACGGGACAGGGCTATGGAGACCCAGTACTTC
>.|.|TRBJ2-5|TRBV19
CASSRTPGWTQYF
TGTGCCAGTAGTAGGACTCCCGGGTGGACCCAGTACTTC
>few|.|TRBJ1-1|TRBV30
CAQGRVNTEAFF
TGTGCCCAGGGAAGGGTCAACACTGAAGCTTTCTTT
>many|.|TRBJ1-2|TRBV29-1
CSVETLGPYGYTF
TGCAGCGTTGAAACGCTGGGACCTTATGGCTACACCTTC
>few|TRBD1|TRBJ2-7|TRBV27
CASRSTGGSSYEQYF
TGTGCCAGCAGAAGCACAGGGGGAAGCTCCTACGAGCAGTACTTC
>.|TRBD2|TRBJ2-5|TRBV4-2
CASSQRASGFQETQYF
TGTGCCAGCAGCCAGAGAGCTAGCGGATTCCAAGAGACCCAGTACTTC
>many|.|TRBJ1-5|TRBV7-2
CASSLAGGNQPQHF
TGTGCCAGCAGTTTAGCGGGCGGCAATCAGCCCCAGCATTTT
>many|TRBD2|TRBJ2-3|TRBV20-1
CSATTGGSTDTQYF
TGCAGTGCAACGACGGGGGGTAGCACAGATACGCAGTATTTT
>few|.|TRBJ2-5|TRBV3-1
CASSQGGHSGETQYF
TGTGCCAGCAGCCAAGGCGGGCACTCAGGAGAGACCCAGTACTTC
>few|.|TRBJ2-7|TRBV5-8
CASSLRLSHEQYF
TGTGCCAGCAGCTTGCGGTTATCCCACGAGCAGTACTTC
>.|.|TRBJ2-3|TRBV7-2
CASSSGFRDTQYF
TGTGCCAGCAGCAGCGGCTTTCGGGATACGCAGTATTTT
>many|.|TRBJ2-2|TRBV11-2
CASSLAPDSGDTGELFF
TGTGCCAGCAGCTTAGCACCAGATTCAGGGGACACCGGGGAGCTGTTTTTT
>few|TRBD2|TRBJ2-7|TRBV4-2
CASSQGGSRLAATYEQYF
TGTGCCAGCAGCCAAGGAGGCTCGAGACTAGCGGCTACCTACGAGCAGTACTTC
>many|.|TRBJ2-7|TRBV12-3/TRBV12-4
CASSFAGSEQYF
TGTGCCAGCAGTTTCGCGGGCAGCGAGCAGTACTTC
>.|.|TRBJ2-1|TRBV29-1
CSVGGGSNEQFF
TGCAGCGTTGGGGGAGGAAGTAATGAGCAGTTCTTC
>.|.|TRBJ2-7|TRBV2
CASSEALSSAYEQYF
TGTGCCAGCAGTGAAGCCTTGTCCAGCGCCTACGAGCAGTACTTC
>.|.|TRBJ2-7|TRBV29-1
CSVEGDTIPYEQYF
TGCAGCGTTGAAGGGGACACCATTCCCTACGAGCAGTACTTC
>many|.|TRBJ1-1|TRBV4-3
CASSPVLNTEAFF
TGCGCCAGCAGCCCAGTACTAAACACTGAAGCTTTCTTT
>.|TRBD1|TRBJ1-5|TRBV12-3/TRBV12-4
CASSPTGNSNQPQHF
TGTGCCAGCAGTCCGACAGGGAATAGCAATCAGCCCCAGCATTTT
>few|.|TRBJ2-7|TRBV27
CASSTLQGGNRYEQYF
TGTGCCAGCAGCACTTTACAGGGGGGGAACCGCTACGAGCAGTACTTC
>many|.|TRBJ1-5|TRBV6-2/TRBV6-3
CASSYWHQPQHF
TGTGCCAGCAGTTATTGGCATCAGCCCCAGCATTTT
>few|TRBD1|TRBJ1-2|TRBV4-1
CASSLNRGGPYGYTF
TGCGCCAGCAGCCTAAACAGGGGAGGTCCCTATGGCTACACCTTC
>few|.|TRBJ2-7|TRBV24-1
CATSVPSGFGSEEQYF
TGTGCCACCAGTGTGCCCTCGGGATTCGGATCGGAAGAGCAGTACTTC
>few|.|TRBJ1-1|TRBV9
CASSVGGEGFAEAFF
TGTGCCAGCAGCGTAGGAGGTGAAGGGTTCGCTGAAGCTTTCTTT
>few|.|TRBJ2-2|TRBV5-1
CASSFAGKGELFF
TGCGCCAGCAGCTTTGCCGGCAAAGGGGAGCTGTTTTTT
>.|.|TRBJ1-6|TRBV30
CAWDSRSSPLHF
TGTGCCTGGGACTCCCGATCCTCACCCCTCCACTTT
>.|TRBD1|TRBJ1-2|TRBV3-1
CASSHRDSDYGYTF
TGTGCCAGCAGCCACCGGGACAGCGACTATGGCTACACCTTC
>few|TRBD1|TRBJ1-2|TRBV5-1
CASSSGGAGDGYTF
TGCGCCAGCAGCTCAGGGGGCGCAGGGGATGGCTACACCTTC
>few|.|TRBJ2-7|TRBV7-9
CASSPLQDYEQYF
TGTGCCAGCAGCCCTCTGCAGGATTACGAGCAGTACTTC
>.|.|TRBJ1-4|TRBV6-9
CASSLIPSTDLF
TGTGCCAGCAGTCTCATCCCTTCGACAGACCTTTTT
>.|.|TRBJ2-3|TRBV5-1
CASSPQGLDTQYF
TGCGCCAGCAGCCCCCAAGGGTTGGATACGCAGTATTTT
>.|.|TRBJ1-6|TRBV10-3
CAISERDGTYNSPLHF
TGTGCCATCAGTGAAAGGGACGGGACCTATAATTCACCCCTCCACTTT
>many|.|TRBJ2-1|TRBV27
CASSSRGIISYNEQFF
TGTGCCAGCAGTTCACGGGGGATCATCTCCTACAATGAGCAGTTCTTC